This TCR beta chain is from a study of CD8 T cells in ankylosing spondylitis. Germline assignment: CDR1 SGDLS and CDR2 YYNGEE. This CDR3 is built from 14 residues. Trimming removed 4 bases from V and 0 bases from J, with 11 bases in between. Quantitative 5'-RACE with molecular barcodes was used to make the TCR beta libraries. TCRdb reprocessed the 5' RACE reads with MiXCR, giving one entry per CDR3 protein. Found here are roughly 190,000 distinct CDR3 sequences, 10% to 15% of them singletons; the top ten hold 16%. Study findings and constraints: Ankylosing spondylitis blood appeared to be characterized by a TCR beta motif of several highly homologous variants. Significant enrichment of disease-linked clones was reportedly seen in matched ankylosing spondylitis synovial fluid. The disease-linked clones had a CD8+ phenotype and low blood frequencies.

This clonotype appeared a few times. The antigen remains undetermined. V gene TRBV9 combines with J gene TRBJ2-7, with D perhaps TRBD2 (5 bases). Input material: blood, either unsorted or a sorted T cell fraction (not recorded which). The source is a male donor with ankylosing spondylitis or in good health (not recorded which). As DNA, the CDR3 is TGTGCCAGCAGCCCCGGGGTGAGCTCCTACGAGCAGTACTTC. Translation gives CASSPGVSSYEQYF.